This T cell receptor (beta chain) was obtained from a study of shared clonotypes between healthy human individuals. On the study more broadly: There were three CD4 naive, three CD4 memory, two CD8 naive and one CD8 memory plates per donor. Points from the study as a whole: Relative to memory subsets, naive subsets generally showed larger estimated richness.

Only in-frame clones appear in the TCRdb table, and some are missing; sequencing was by immunoSEQ multiplex PCR. The sample lists 850,000 to 1,200,000 clones; around 74% were seen once. V shed 4 bases and J shed 4 bases, with 13 bases lying between them. The CDR3 has 14 amino acids. CDR1 and CDR2 from the germline V gene are SGHAT and FQDESV (reference sequence). The sample holds a few counts of this clone. No antigen is known for it. The sample consisted of memory CD4+ T cells sorted from blood. Subset given: CD45RA-negative fraction. This chain joins TRBV11-1 and TRBJ1-2; D perhaps matches TRBD1 (6 bases). This receptor was taken from a man aged 18 to 35 in good health. For the CDR3, the DNA is TGTGCCAGCAGCTCGACAGGTTTTTCCTATGGCTACACCTTC. As protein: CASSSTGFSYGYTF.